Included here is one TCR beta chain sequence, with context. The table came from immunoSEQ multiplex PCR; TCRdb's copy has only in-frame clones and leaves some out. The sample holds 85,000 to 95,000 clones, around 96% seen once. Germline CDR1 reads MGHRA; CDR2 reads YSYEKL. J lost 3 bases, V lost 5 bases, and 13 bases had no gene match. This CDR3 comprises 18 residues. The data stem from a study of cytomegalovirus exposure and HLA in healthy donors. The sequenced sample was PBMCs. The TCR sequence derives from a man between 18 and 35 years old in good health and CMV-seronegative. The chain couples TRBV4-1 to TRBJ2-2; 9 bases are shared with TRBD2. The CDR3 sequence: CASSKRTSEQWDTGELFF. The CDR3 DNA is TGCGCCAGCAGCAAACGGACTAGCGAACAATGGGACACCGGGGAGCTGTTTTTT.